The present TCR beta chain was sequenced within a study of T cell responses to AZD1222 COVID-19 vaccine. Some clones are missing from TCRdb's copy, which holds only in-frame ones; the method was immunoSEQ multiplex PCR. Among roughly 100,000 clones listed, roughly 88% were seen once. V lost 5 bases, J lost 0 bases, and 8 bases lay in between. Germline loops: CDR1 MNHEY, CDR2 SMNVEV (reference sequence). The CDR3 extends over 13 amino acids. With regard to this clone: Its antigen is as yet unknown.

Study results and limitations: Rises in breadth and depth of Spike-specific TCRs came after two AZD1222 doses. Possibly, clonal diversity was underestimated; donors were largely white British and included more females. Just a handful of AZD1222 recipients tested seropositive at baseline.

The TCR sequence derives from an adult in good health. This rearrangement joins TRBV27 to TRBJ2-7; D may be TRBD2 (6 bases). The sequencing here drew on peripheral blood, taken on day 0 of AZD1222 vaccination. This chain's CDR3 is CASSGGSSYEQYF. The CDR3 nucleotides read TGTGCCAGCAGTGGAGGGAGCTCCTACGAGCAGTACTTC.